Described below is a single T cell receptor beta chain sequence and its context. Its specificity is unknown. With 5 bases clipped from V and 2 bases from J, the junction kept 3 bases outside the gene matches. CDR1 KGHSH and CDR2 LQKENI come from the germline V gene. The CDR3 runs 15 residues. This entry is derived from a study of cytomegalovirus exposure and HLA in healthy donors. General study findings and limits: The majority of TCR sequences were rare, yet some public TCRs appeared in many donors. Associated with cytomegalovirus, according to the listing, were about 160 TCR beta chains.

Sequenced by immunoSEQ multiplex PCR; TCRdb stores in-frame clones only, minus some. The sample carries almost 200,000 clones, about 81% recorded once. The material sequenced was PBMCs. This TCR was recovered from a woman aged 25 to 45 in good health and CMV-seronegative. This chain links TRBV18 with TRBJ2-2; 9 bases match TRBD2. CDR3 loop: CASSLAGANTGELFF. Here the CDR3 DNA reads TGTGCCAGCTCATTAGCGGGAGCAAACACCGGGGAGCTGTTTTTT.